This is a list of T cell receptor beta chains from one sample in a study of blood T cells in healthy people across ages. TCRdb analysed the 5' RACE reads with MiXCR anew, one entry per CDR3 protein. The data show over 700,000 distinct CDR3 sequences, about 55% seen once. The sample taken for sequencing was blood. These receptors all come from a man older than 75 in good health. CDR3s include the opening cysteine and the closing phenylalanine or tryptophan. Fields, in order: clone size, V gene, CDR3 length, J gene, D gene, CDR3 protein, CDR3 DNA. A D gene is named only where the DNA matches it firmly. Expanded clones are given a class, and other clones once, few, many or no size at all.

NA	TRBV20-1	16	TRBJ2-7	TRBD1	CSARPGTGTNYNEQYF	TGCAGTGCTAGACCCGGGACAGGGACGAATTACAATGAGCAGTACTTC
few	TRBV27	14	TRBJ1-5	NA	CASSPAGGNQPQHF	TGTGCCAGCAGTCCCGCCGGTGGCAATCAGCCCCAGCATTTT
NA	TRBV12-3/TRBV12-4	15	TRBJ1-2	TRBD1	CASSFGTGVNYGYTF	TGTGCCAGCAGTTTTGGGACAGGGGTTAACTATGGCTACACCTTC
few	TRBV20-1	13	TRBJ1-1	NA	CSAKWNPSTEAFF	TGCAGTGCGAAGTGGAACCCAAGCACTGAAGCTTTCTTT
NA	TRBV20-1	14	TRBJ1-5	NA	CSARDGRGNQPQHF	TGCAGTGCTAGAGATGGAAGGGGCAATCAGCCCCAGCATTTT
few	TRBV29-1	12	TRBJ2-7	TRBD1	CSVGQGTDEQYF	TGCAGCGTGGGACAGGGGACCGACGAGCAGTACTTC
few	TRBV4-2	15	TRBJ1-5	NA	CASSELQGSSQPQHF	TGTGCCAGCAGCGAATTACAGGGTTCGAGTCAGCCCCAGCATTTT
few	TRBV9	15	TRBJ2-7	TRBD1	CASSLETGKKDEQYF	TGTGCCAGCAGCCTAGAGACAGGGAAGAAGGACGAGCAGTACTTC
few	TRBV2	18	TRBJ2-3	TRBD2	CASSEGGGTSGAGDTQYF	TGTGCCAGCAGTGAAGGTGGGGGGACTAGCGGTGCCGGGGATACGCAGTATTTT
once	TRBV21-1	15	TRBJ2-1	NA	CATGTGTTTYNEQFF	TGTGCCACCGGAACCGGGACGACCACCTACAATGAGCAGTTCTTC
few	TRBV5-1	15	TRBJ1-6	NA	CASSSNQDPNSPLHF	TGCGCCAGCAGCTCCAACCAGGACCCCAATTCACCCCTCCACTTT
few	TRBV24-1	15	TRBJ2-7	NA	CATSDPRTDYYEQYF	TGTGCCACCAGTGATCCCCGGACAGATTACTACGAGCAGTACTTC
few	TRBV7-2	14	TRBJ2-3	NA	CASSPSPGGDTQYF	TGTGCCAGCAGCCCGTCCCCCGGGGGAGATACGCAGTATTTT
NA	TRBV2	14	TRBJ2-3	NA	CASSEVGPYRYAYF	TGTGCCAGCAGTGAGGTCGGTCCATACAGATACGCGTATTTT
NA	TRBV20-1	15	TRBJ2-3	TRBD2	CSARDPREGVDTQYF	TGCAGTGCTAGAGATCCGCGGGAGGGGGTGGATACGCAGTATTTT
NA	TRBV29-1	13	TRBJ2-3	TRBD2	CSVEGLARRYAYF	TGCAGCGTTGAGGGACTAGCTAGGAGATACGCGTATTTT
few	TRBV6-6	11	TRBJ2-1	NA	CASSYVARQFF	TGTGCCAGCAGTTACGTGGCCAGGCAGTTCTTC
NA	TRBV7-9	15	TRBJ2-5	TRBD2	CASSSSGTLGETQYF	TGTGCCAGCAGCTCTAGCGGAACGCTAGGGGAGACCCAGTACTTC
NA	TRBV12-5	13	TRBJ2-5	NA	CASGVGSEETQYF	TGTGCTAGTGGTGTTGGGTCTGAAGAGACCCAGTACTTC